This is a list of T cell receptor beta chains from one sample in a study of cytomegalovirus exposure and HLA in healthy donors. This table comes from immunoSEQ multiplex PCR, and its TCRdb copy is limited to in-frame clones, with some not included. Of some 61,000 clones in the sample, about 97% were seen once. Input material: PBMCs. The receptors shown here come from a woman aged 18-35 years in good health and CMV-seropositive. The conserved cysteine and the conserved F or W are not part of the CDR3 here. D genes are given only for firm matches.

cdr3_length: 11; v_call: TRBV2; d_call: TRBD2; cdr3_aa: ARTQRGAYEQY
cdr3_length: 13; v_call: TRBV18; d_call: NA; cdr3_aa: ASSSQGPTTYEQY
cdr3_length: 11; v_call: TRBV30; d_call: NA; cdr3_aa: AWIRVRSYEQY
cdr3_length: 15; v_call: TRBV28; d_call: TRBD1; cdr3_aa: ASSRAGRGRRNTEAF
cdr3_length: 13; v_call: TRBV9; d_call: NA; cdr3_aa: ASSSVGAYTDTQY
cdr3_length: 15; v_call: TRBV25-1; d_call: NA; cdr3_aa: ASSARPTVLNPYEQY
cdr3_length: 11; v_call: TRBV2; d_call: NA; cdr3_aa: ASSEIGVPVLT
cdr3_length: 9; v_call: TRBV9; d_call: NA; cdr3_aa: ASSSGGEAF
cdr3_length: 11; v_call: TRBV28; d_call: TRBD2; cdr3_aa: ASSSLASGKQY
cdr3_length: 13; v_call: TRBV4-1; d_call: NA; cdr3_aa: ASSQGAGTPYGYT
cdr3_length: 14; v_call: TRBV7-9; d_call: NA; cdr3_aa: ASSSARGGSYNEQF
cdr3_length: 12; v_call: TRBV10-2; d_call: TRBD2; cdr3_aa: ASSPSGTYNEQF
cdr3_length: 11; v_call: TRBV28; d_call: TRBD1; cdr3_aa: ASSFNRGYEQY
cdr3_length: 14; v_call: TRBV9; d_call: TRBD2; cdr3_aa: ASSPRLARSYNEQF
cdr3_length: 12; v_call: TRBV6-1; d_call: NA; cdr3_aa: ASSVGTPKNIQY
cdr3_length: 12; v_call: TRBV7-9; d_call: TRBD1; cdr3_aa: ASSLGQGVNTQY
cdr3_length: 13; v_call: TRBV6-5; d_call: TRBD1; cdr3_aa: ASSRGTGLIHEQY
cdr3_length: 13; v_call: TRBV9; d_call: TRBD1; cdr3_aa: ASSVGTGGYNEQF
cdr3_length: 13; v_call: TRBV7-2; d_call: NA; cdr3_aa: ASSSVGALPEGYT
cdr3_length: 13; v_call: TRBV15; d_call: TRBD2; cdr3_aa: ATSRATSGYYEQY
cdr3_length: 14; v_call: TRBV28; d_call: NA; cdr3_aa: ASSFPGTANTGELF
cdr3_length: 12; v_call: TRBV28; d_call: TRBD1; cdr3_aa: ASSFVPGGNEQY
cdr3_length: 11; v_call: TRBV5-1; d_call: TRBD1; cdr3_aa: ASSWTGGYEQY
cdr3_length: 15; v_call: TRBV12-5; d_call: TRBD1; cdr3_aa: ASGFWGQGTDTGELF
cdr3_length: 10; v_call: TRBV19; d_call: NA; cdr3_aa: ASGGPVEGYT
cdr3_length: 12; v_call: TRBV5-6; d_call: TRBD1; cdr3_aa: ASSLVTGGETQY
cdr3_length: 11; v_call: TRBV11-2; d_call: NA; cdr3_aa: ASSEGHPYEQY
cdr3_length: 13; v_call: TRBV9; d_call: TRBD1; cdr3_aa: ASSDPGQGNTEAF
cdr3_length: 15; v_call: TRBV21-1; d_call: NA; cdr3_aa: ASSKALHRHSGNTIY
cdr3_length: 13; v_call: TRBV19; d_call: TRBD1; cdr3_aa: ASSTWGQGNTEAF
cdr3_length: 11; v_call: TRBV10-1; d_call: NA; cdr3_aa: ASSESGGGEQF
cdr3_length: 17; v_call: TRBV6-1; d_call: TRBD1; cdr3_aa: ASSEDRGLGGVTNEKLF
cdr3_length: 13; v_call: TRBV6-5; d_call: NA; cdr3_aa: ASSYKLEATDTQY
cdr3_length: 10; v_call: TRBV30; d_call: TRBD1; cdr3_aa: AWTGGGYEQY
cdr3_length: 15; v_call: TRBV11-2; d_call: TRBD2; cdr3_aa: ASSPWTSGSSYNEQF
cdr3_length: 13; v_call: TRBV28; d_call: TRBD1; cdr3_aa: ASSPLGGSRHGYT
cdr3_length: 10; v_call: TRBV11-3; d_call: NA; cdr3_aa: ASSGTGTEAF
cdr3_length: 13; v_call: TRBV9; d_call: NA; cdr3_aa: ASSAPRETNYGYT
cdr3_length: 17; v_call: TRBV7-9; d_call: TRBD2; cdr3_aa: ASSLTLAGGVANTGELF
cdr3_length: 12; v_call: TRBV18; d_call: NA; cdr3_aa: ASSLAGGRNTQY
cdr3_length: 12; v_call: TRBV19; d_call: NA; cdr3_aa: ASSPQGGNQPQH
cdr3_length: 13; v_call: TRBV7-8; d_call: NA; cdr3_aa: ASSQEAGAGNEQF
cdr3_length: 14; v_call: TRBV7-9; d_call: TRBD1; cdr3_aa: ASSRPSGQGVVTQY
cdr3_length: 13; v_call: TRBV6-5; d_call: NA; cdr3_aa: ASSPLTGLNNEQF
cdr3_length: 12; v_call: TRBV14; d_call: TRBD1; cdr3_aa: ASSQTGGTDTQY
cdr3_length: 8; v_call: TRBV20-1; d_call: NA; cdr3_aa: SAHSDTQY